This T cell receptor beta chain was observed in a study of blood T cell repertoires in COVID-19. Across the study: There were acute and convalescent COVID-19 samples, and they came from the United States, Italy and Spain. PBMCs, B-cell-depleted T cells, or T cells provided the cDNA or gDNA that made up the material.

The authors' processing: Counts of nucleated cells, estimated from reference gene primer amplification, were obtained. The protocol was immunoSEQ multiplex PCR, while the TCRdb copy is restricted to in-frame clones and leaves out a portion. Clonal size and the V and J genes are those of that table, whereas D and trimming came from the DNA. The sample gives about 57,000 clones, 79% of which show up once; about 31% is in the top ten. V dropped 3 bases and J dropped 5; count of bases not matched to a gene: 14. CDR3 size: 16 residues. CDR1 DFQATT and CDR2 SNEGSKA come from the germline V gene (reference sequence). In this sample, this clone turned up once.

V is TRBV20-1 and J is TRBJ2-5, with 8 bases identical to TRBD1. This TCR was recovered from a human donor in a cohort sampled during active COVID-19. The source material was peripheral blood. The CDR3 loop reads CSASQGASLRGETQYF. The CDR3 DNA sequence: TGCAGTGCTAGTCAGGGGGCGAGCCTCAGGGGGGAGACCCAGTACTTC.